This T cell receptor (beta chain) was sequenced during a study of shared clonotypes between healthy human individuals. On this clone: No antigen is known for it.

The trim removed 5 bases at V and 9 bases at J, leaving 12 bases unmatched. Germline CDR1 and CDR2: SGHVS and FNYEAQ. This CDR3 contains 15 residues. Profiled with immunoSEQ multiplex PCR; TCRdb holds only in-frame clones, not every one. The data show 2,500,000 or so clones, over 85% seen once. General observations from the study: Enrolling few donors narrowed the genetic and exposure-history diversity that was represented.

Input material: naive CD4+ T cells from PBMCs. Specified subset: CD45RA+ positively selected. The chain links TRBV7-6 to TRBJ1-5; 8 nucleotides match TRBD1. This receptor was taken from a man aged 18 to 30 in good health. Some clones in this sample may be carry-over from other donors' samples. DNA for the CDR3: TGTGCCAGCAGCCCAGCCAGGACAGGGACGGGGCCCCAGCATTTT. Its protein is CASSPARTGTGPQHF. Supplemented by reference TRBV7-6 and TRBJ1-5, the full variable domain reads GAGVSQSPRYKVTKRGQDVALRCDPISGHVSLYWYRQALGQGPEFLTYFNYEAQQDKSGLPNDRFSAERPEGSISTLTIQRTEQRDSAMYRCASSPARTGTGPQHFGDGTRLSIL.